This T cell receptor (beta chain) is drawn from a study of T cell responses to AZD1222 COVID-19 vaccine. The assay was immunoSEQ multiplex PCR, and TCRdb's table has in-frame clones only and misses some. The data contain about 100,000 clones, around nine tenths of them seen just once; the ten biggest clones take up 15% to 20%. Of note for this clone: Its cognate antigen is unknown.

Study-wide results and caveats: Clonal diversity was possibly underestimated; the donors were predominantly white British and more often female. There were vaccine-associated CD4 TCRs across spike, dominant at 160-218 and 743-854. Recipients of AZD1222 seropositive at baseline numbered only 5 or 6. No day 14 peak samples; only post-peak repertoires were characterized.

Trimming cost V 3 bases and J 7 bases, with 19 bases left between them. This CDR3 region has 15 residues. The germline CDR1 and CDR2 sequences are SGHNT and YYREEE (reference sequence). This receptor was identified in an adult in good health. Here the sequenced sample was peripheral blood, taken on day 0 of AZD1222 vaccination. J is TRBJ1-1 and V is TRBV5-4, with D perhaps TRBD1 (6 bases). CDR3: CASSYKQGPGVEAFF. The CDR3 nucleotides read TGTGCCAGCAGCTATAAACAGGGCCCCGGAGTTGAAGCTTTCTTT.